The next 30 T cell receptor beta chains were all read from a single sample in a study of blood T cell repertoires in COVID-19 (dated by TCRdb to about 2020). Library prep was done by the immunoSEQ multiplex PCR assay. The source is immuneACCESS, and TCRdb retained only in-frame sequences with V and J called. Part of the clones is not carried over; for the studies checked, unresolved V genes explain less than half of this, and the remainder is unexplained. For this sample there are roughly 340,000 clones; roughly 89% appear just once. The ten largest clones represent roughly 3% of the sample. Material for sequencing was peripheral blood. These receptors were obtained from a woman between 18 and 29 years old who had recovered from COVID-19.

The gene calls are TRBV30 and TRBJ1-1; a weak D match, TRBD1 (6 bases). This CDR3 is 14 amino acids long. The ends were cut back, 0 bases at V and 5 bases at J, with 13 bases in the middle. Per germline, CDR1 GTSNPN and CDR2 SVGIG (reference sequence). The CDR3 protein is CAWSVGQGKTEAFF. The CDR3 coding sequence is TGTGCCTGGAGTGTAGGGCAGGGGAAGACTGAAGCTTTCTTT.

V usage is TRBV4-3 and J usage is TRBJ2-2, with 7 positions matching TRBD2. The CDR3 is 15 residues long. V dropped 5 bases and J dropped 1; count of bases not matched to a gene: 4. CDR1 is LGHNA, CDR2 YSLEER, per germline. CDR3 region: CASSAASGNTGELFF. In nucleotides, the CDR3 is TGCGCCAGCAGCGCGGCTAGCGGGAACACCGGGGAGCTGTTTTTT.

V usage is TRBV19 and J usage is TRBJ1-5; 7 bases line up with TRBD1. The CDR3 loop spans 18 amino acids. After removal of 6 bases from V and 5 bases from J, the junction contained 19 bases not matched to a gene. Germline values: CDR1 LNHDA, CDR2 SQIVND (reference sequence). CDR3 protein: CASRGGRNRGRGDQPQHF. The CDR3 bases are TGTGCCAGTAGAGGGGGGAGGAACAGGGGCAGAGGGGATCAGCCCCAGCATTTT.

The rearrangement joins TRBV5-5 to TRBJ1-1; D is unresolved. In germline, CDR1 is SGHKS, CDR2 YYEKEE (reference sequence). The germline V and J ends were trimmed by 4 bases and 2 bases, with 12 bases remaining between them. This CDR3 comprises 14 residues. The CDR3 nucleotides are TGTGCCAGCAGCCCTCCGTCCTTTAACACTGAAGCTTTCTTT. Its translation is CASSPPSFNTEAFF. Together with reference TRBV5-5 and TRBJ1-1, the CDR3 gives the full variable domain: DAGVTQSPTHLIKTRGQQVTLRCSPISGHKSVSWYQQVLGQGPQFIFQYYEKEERGRGNFPDRFSARQFPNYSSELNVNALLLGDSALYLCASSPPSFNTEAFFGQGTRLTVV.

This chain uses TRBV19 with TRBJ1-5; D remains ambiguous. This CDR3 is built from 16 residues. V lost 5 bases and J 4 bases, leaving 18 bases between the germline ends. CDR1 is LNHDA and CDR2 is SQIVND in the germline V gene (reference sequence). CDR3 sequence: CASSVLGGSLNQPQHF. Here the CDR3 DNA reads TGTGCCAGTAGTGTCCTCGGCGGCAGCCTAAATCAGCCCCAGCATTTT.

The chain uses TRBV10-3 and TRBJ2-7; TRBD1 matches at 10 bases. The ends lost 6 bases at V and 6 bases at J; junction bases unmatched: 11. Per the germline V gene, CDR1 is ENHRY and CDR2 is SYGVKD. The CDR3 is 15 residues long. CDR3 bases: TGTGCCATCAGCTTCGGACAGGGGGTCAGAGGCGAGCAGTACGTC. Residues: CAISFGQGVRGEQYV.

This rearrangement joins TRBV11-2 to TRBJ1-4; D is undetermined. Trimming took off 1 base at V and 8 bases at J, with 8 bases between the two ends. Germline-derived CDR1 and CDR2 are SGHAT and FQNNGV. This CDR3 is 13 amino acids long. CDR3 bases: TGTGCCAGCAGCTTAGCGGGTTGGGAAAAACTGTTTTTT. Protein product: CASSLAGWEKLFF.

Note on this clone: This same CDR3 is encoded by further DNA sequences in the sample. The chain recombines TRBV30 with TRBJ1-1, with D perhaps matching TRBD1 (5 bases). Germline loops: CDR1 GTSNPN, CDR2 SVGIG (reference sequence). CDR3 length: 13 amino acids. Trimming pared 0 bases from V and 5 bases from J, leaving 10 bases between. The CDR3 region is CAWSVTGGTEAFF. DNA for the CDR3: TGTGCCTGGAGTGTAACGGGGGGGACTGAAGCTTTCTTT.

The gene calls are TRBV7-6 and TRBJ2-6, with 9 bases identical to TRBD1. This CDR3 spans 17 amino acids. The V segment lost 3 bases and the J segment 2 bases; nucleotides outside the gene matches: 5. Per the germline V gene, CDR1 is SGHVS and CDR2 is FNYEAQ. CDR3 nucleotide sequence: TGTGCCAGCAGCTTGGACAGGGGAGAGGCTGGGGCCAACGTCCTGACTTTC. Amino acids: CASSLDRGEAGANVLTF.

The chain joins TRBV19 to TRBJ1-5; 7 bases match TRBD1. The CDR3 totals 17 residues. V gave up 5 bases and J gave up 0 bases; unmatched junction bases: 10. Germline-derived CDR1 and CDR2 are LNHDA and SQIVND (reference sequence). CDR3 bases: TGTGCCAGTAGTTTACGACGGACAGGAGTTAGCAATCAGCCCCAGCATTTT. Translated: CASSLRRTGVSNQPQHF.

The V call is TRBV6-1, the J call TRBJ2-5; 12 nucleotides match TRBD2. The CDR3 contains 19 residues. The V gene end was trimmed by 3 bases and the J gene end by 2 bases; junction bases not matched to a gene: 13. Germline V lookup: CDR1 MNHNS, CDR2 SASEGT. The CDR3 coding sequence is TGTGCCAGCAGTGACGGACTAGCGGGATTGGGATGGAGGCAAGAGACCCAGTACTTC. Its protein product is CASSDGLAGLGWRQETQYF.

This chain connects TRBV30 to TRBJ1-1, with D possibly matching TRBD1 (5 bases). Germline assignment: CDR1 GTSNPN and CDR2 SVGIG (reference sequence). Trimming removed 2 bases at V and 4 bases at J, with 23 bases between. The CDR3 runs to 17 residues. CDR3 DNA sequence: TGTGCCTGGAGTCGTTGGCGGGGGAGAGGGCGATCCACTGAAGCTTTCTTT. The encoded protein is CAWSRWRGRGRSTEAFF.

The chain employs TRBV19 and TRBJ2-2; maybe TRBD2 (6 bases). The CDR3 extends over 15 amino acids. V was clipped by 3 bases and J by 6 bases, with 14 bases between them. From germline, CDR1 is LNHDA and CDR2 SQIVND (reference sequence). CDR3 bases: TGTGCCAGTAGTATCGGGGGTATGTTCGCCGGGGAGCTGTTTTTT. Its protein is CASSIGGMFAGELFF.

The genes are TRBV18 and TRBJ2-1; TRBD2 is a possible D gene (6 bases). The germline V and J ends were trimmed by 3 bases and 7 bases, with 19 bases remaining between them. CDR1 is KGHSH, CDR2 LQKENI, per germline. This CDR3 has 16 residues. This chain's CDR3 is CASSPVGPGGLNEQFF. The CDR3 coding sequence is TGTGCCAGCTCACCCGTGGGCCCTGGGGGACTTAATGAGCAGTTCTTC.

This clone was found a few times. The chain has TRBV2 and TRBJ2-1; maybe TRBD2 (5 bases). Germline loops: CDR1 SNHLY, CDR2 FYNNEI. V was trimmed by 5 bases and J by 2 bases, leaving 7 bases between them. The CDR3 loop spans 13 amino acids. CDR3 protein: CASSRLTYNEQFF. The DNA for the CDR3 is TGTGCCAGCAGTAGACTAACCTACAATGAGCAGTTCTTC.

The chain is built from TRBV27 and TRBJ2-1; 8 nucleotides line up with TRBD2. The CDR3 has 21 residues. Trimming cost V 4 bases and J 3 bases; bases outside gene matches: 23. Germline CDR1 reads MNHEY; CDR2 reads SMNVEV (reference sequence). In DNA form, the CDR3 reads TGTGCCAGCAGTTCCAGGTCGGGACTAGTAACCAATGCACATATCTACAATGAGCAGTTCTTC. This codes for CASSSRSGLVTNAHIYNEQFF.

This chain links TRBV19 with TRBJ1-5; possible D gene TRBD1, 5 bases. Germline V gene data show CDR1 as LNHDA and CDR2 as SQIVND (reference sequence). There are 14 residues in the CDR3. V shed 3 bases and J shed 6 bases, with 12 bases lying between them. CDR3 region: CASSITAGFQPQHF. In nucleotides, the CDR3 is TGTGCCAGTAGTATCACGGCAGGGTTTCAGCCCCAGCATTTT. Drawing the rest from reference TRBV19 and TRBJ1-5, the complete variable domain is DGGITQSPKYLFRKEGQNVTLSCEQNLNHDAMYWYRQDPGQGLRLIYYSQIVNDFQKGDIAEGYSVSREKKESFPLTVTSAQKNPTAFYLCASSITAGFQPQHFGDGTRLSIL.

The chain is built from TRBV11-2 and TRBJ2-7; D possibly corresponds to TRBD2 (6 bases). Trimming took off 5 bases at V and 0 bases at J, with 11 bases between the two ends. There are 14 residues in the CDR3. Per the germline V gene, CDR1 is SGHAT and CDR2 is FQNNGV. The CDR3 bases are TGTGCCAGCAGCCCGGGACTTCCCTCCTACGAGCAGTACGTC. This translates into CASSPGLPSYEQYV.

On this clone: Other DNA sequences of this sample code for an identical CDR3. The V and J genes are TRBV12-3 or TRBV12-4 and TRBJ2-1; D is undetermined. The ends were cut back, 4 bases at V and 0 bases at J, with 4 bases in the middle. This CDR3 region has 13 residues. As DNA, the CDR3 is TGTGCCAGCAGTTCCGGCTCCTACAATGAGCAGTTCTTC. Its protein product is CASSSGSYNEQFF.

This chain links TRBV13 with TRBJ1-3; no reliable D call. CDR3 length: 18 residues. Looked up from germline, CDR1 is PRHDT and CDR2 is FYEKMQ (reference sequence). Trimming shortened V by 0 bases and J by 2 bases, and 17 bases separated the two germline ends. Here the CDR3 reads CASSLGLNRGRAGNTIYF. The CDR3 DNA reads TGTGCCAGCAGCTTAGGCCTAAATCGGGGTAGGGCTGGAAACACCATATATTTT.

The V call is TRBV5-1, the J call TRBJ2-7; TRBD1 is a possible D gene (6 bases). Per germline, CDR1 SGHRS and CDR2 YFSETQ. V gave up 2 bases and J gave up 2 bases, with 20 bases separating them. This CDR3 is 17 amino acids long. Here the CDR3 DNA reads TGCGCCAGCAGCTTCCCCGGGGCCACAGGGCAGACCTACGAGCAGTACGTC. Amino acids: CASSFPGATGQTYEQYV.

The chain links TRBV6-2 or TRBV6-3 to TRBJ2-2; 11 positions match TRBD2. Germline CDR1 MNHEY, CDR2 SVGEGT. This CDR3 comprises 17 residues. J was trimmed by 4 bases and V by 8 bases; bases with no gene match: 12. CDR3 loop: CASCPSGRIRGTGELFF. The CDR3 bases are TGTGCCAGCTGCCCTAGCGGGAGGATTAGGGGCACCGGGGAGCTGTTTTTT.

V and J are TRBV5-1 and TRBJ1-2, with TRBD1 matching 8 bases. Germline CDR1 and CDR2: SGHRS and YFSETQ. This CDR3 contains 15 residues. Unmatched junction bases numbered 5, after V lost 0 bases and J lost 4 bases. The CDR3 is CASSLGVQGAYGYTF. The CDR3 DNA follows: TGCGCCAGCAGCTTGGGAGTGCAGGGGGCCTATGGCTACACCTTC.

This chain links TRBV6-5 with TRBJ1-2, with D possibly TRBD1 on 5 matching bases. The CDR3 covers 15 residues. Per germline, CDR1 MNHEY and CDR2 SVGAGI. With 2 bases removed from V and 7 bases from J, the gap between germline ends came to 17 bases. CDR3: CASSYNPGRMSGYTF. CDR3 DNA sequence: TGTGCCAGCAGTTACAACCCAGGGAGGATGAGTGGCTACACCTTC.

There are a few counts of this clone. CDR3 coding DNA: TGTGCCAGCGGGAGGGGCACTGAAGCTTTCTTT. This gives the protein CASGRGTEAFF. The chain recombines TRBV6-5 with TRBJ1-1, with a tentative D call TRBD1 (5 bases). Looked up from germline, CDR1 is MNHEY and CDR2 is SVGAGI. Trimming pared 8 bases from V and 4 bases from J, leaving 8 bases between. This CDR3 region has 11 residues.

The V and J genes are TRBV18 and TRBJ2-3; 10 bases map to TRBD2. The CDR3 loop spans 17 amino acids. Looked up from germline, CDR1 is KGHSH and CDR2 is LQKENI. V dropped 3 bases and J dropped 8; count of bases not matched to a gene: 14. CDR3 loop: CASSPQVKREGLFTQYF. In DNA form, the CDR3 reads TGTGCCAGCTCACCGCAAGTTAAGCGGGAGGGCCTCTTTACGCAGTATTTT.

The genes are TRBV7-2 and TRBJ2-5; tentatively, D is TRBD1 (6 bases). This CDR3 is built from 16 residues. Looked up from germline, CDR1 is SGHTA and CDR2 is FQGNSA. With 6 bases removed from V and 5 bases from J, the gap between germline ends came to 22 bases. In DNA form, the CDR3 reads TGTGCCAGCAGTACGCCGGCAGGGGTACCTCTGGAGACCCAGTACTTC. Amino acids: CASSTPAGVPLETQYF.

V and J are TRBV7-9 and TRBJ1-2, with 7 bases that match TRBD1. This CDR3 is built from 15 residues. Trimming cost V 3 bases and J 0 bases; bases outside gene matches: 4. Germline V gene data show CDR1 as SEHNR and CDR2 as FQNEAQ (reference sequence). CDR3 sequence reads: CASSLGTETNYGYTF. CDR3 DNA: TGTGCCAGCAGCTTGGGGACAGAAACTAACTATGGCTACACCTTC.

The V and J genes are TRBV3-1 (or the pseudogene TRBV3-2) and TRBJ2-5; 9 bases map to TRBD2. J was trimmed by 2 bases and V by 1 base; bases with no gene match: 5. CDR3 length: 16 amino acids. Germline CDR1 LGHDT, CDR2 YNNKEL (reference sequence). CDR3 nucleotide sequence: TGTGCCAGCAGCCAAGTCGCTAGCGGGGTGCAAGAGACCCAGTACTTC. Translated, it gives CASSQVASGVQETQYF.

The V and J genes are TRBV4-3 and TRBJ1-1; D gene unclear. CDR1 and CDR2 (germline): LGHNA, YSLEER. The CDR3 has 14 amino acids. V lost 1 base to trimming and J lost 0 bases, with 6 bases between them. CDR3 amino acids: CASSQGLLNTEAFF. CDR3 DNA: TGCGCCAGCAGCCAAGGGCTCTTGAACACTGAAGCTTTCTTT.